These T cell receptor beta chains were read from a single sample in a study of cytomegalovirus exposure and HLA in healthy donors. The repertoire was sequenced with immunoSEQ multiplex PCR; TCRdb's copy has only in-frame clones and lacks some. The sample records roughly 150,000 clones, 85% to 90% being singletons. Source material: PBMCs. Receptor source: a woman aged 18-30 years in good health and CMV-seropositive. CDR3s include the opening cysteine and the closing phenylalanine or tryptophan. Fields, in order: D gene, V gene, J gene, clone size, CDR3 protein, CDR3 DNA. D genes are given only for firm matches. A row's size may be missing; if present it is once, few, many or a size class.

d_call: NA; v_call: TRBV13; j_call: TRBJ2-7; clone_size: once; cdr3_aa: CASSYRDTSYEQYF; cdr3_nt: TGTGCCAGCAGCTACCGGGACACAAGCTACGAGCAGTACTTC
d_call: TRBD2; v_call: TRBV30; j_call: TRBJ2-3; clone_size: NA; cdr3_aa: CAWSVLAGVGDTQYF; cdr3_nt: TGTGCCTGGAGTGTACTAGCGGGAGTGGGAGATACGCAGTATTTT
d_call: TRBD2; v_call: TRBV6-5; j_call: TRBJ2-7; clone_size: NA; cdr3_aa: CASSYSKGLASEQYF; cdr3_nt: TGTGCCAGCAGTTACTCGAAGGGACTAGCAAGCGAGCAGTACTTC
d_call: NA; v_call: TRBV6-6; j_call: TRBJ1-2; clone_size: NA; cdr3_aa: CASSYSPETYGYTF; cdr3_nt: TGTGCCAGCAGTTACTCGCCAGAAACCTATGGCTACACCTTC
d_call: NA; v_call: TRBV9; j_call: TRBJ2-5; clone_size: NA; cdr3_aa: CASSASQGLRETQYF; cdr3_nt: TGTGCCAGCAGCGCGAGCCAGGGGTTGAGGGAGACCCAGTACTTC
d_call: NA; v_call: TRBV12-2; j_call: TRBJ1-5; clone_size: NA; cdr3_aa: CASRLGWGRRADSNQPQHF; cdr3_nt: TGTGCAAGTCGCTTAGGATGGGGGAGGAGGGCAGATAGCAATCAGCCCCAGCATTTT
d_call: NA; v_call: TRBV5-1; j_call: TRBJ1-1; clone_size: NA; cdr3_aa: CASSLAPGNTEAFF; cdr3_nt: TGCGCCAGCAGCTTGGCCCCAGGGAACACTGAAGCTTTCTTT
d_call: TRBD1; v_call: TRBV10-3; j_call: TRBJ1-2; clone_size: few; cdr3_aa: CAISGTGVGYTF; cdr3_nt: TGTGCCATCAGTGGTACAGGGGTTGGCTACACCTTC
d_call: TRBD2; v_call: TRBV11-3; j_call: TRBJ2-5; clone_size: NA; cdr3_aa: CASSSRASGRVETQYF; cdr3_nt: TGTGCCAGCAGCTCGAGGGCAAGCGGGAGAGTTGAGACCCAGTACTTC
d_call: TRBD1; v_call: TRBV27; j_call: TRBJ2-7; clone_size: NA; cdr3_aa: CASSPEGAPYEQYF; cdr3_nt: TGTGCCAGCAGCCCCGAGGGGGCTCCCTACGAGCAGTACTTC
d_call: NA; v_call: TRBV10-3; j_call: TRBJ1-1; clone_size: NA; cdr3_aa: CAISHDRGPTEAFF; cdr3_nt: TGTGCCATCTCGCACGATCGGGGTCCCACTGAAGCTTTCTTT
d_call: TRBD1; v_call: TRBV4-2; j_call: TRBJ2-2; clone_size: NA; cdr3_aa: CASSQDTSGTGRGELFF; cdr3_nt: TGTGCCAGCAGCCAAGATACTTCCGGGACAGGGAGGGGGGAGCTGTTTTTT
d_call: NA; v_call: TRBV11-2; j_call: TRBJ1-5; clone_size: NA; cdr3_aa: CASSLGAGKDQPQHF; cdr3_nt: TGTGCCAGCAGCTTAGGGGCAGGTAAGGATCAGCCCCAGCATTTT
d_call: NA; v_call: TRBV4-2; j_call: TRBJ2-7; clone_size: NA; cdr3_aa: CASSQGREPYEQYF; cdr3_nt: TGTGCCAGCAGCCAAGGTCGGGAACCCTACGAGCAGTACTTC
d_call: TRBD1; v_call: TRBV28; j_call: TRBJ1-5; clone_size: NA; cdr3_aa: CASTPDRDQPQHF; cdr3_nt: TGTGCCAGCACCCCCGACAGGGATCAGCCCCAGCATTTT
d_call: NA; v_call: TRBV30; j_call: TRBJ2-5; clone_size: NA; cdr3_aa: CAWSPYGRGETQYF; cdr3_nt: TGTGCCTGGAGCCCCTACGGCAGGGGAGAGACCCAGTACTTC
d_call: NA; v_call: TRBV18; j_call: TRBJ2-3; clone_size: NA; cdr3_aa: CASSQSPGADTQYF; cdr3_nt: TGTGCCAGCTCACAGAGCCCTGGGGCGGATACGCAGTATTTT
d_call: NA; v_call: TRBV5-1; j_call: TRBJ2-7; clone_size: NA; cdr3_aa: CASSSLGSNYEQYF; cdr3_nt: TGCGCCAGCAGCTCGCTAGGGAGCAACTACGAGCAGTACTTC
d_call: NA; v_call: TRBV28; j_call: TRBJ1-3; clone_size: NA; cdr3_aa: CASSQGYNTIYF; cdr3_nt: TGTGCCAGCAGTCAGGGATATAACACCATATATTTT
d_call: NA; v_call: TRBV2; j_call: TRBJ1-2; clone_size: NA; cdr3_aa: CASSGTAGYGYTF; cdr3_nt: TGTGCCAGCAGCGGGACTGCCGGATATGGCTACACCTTC
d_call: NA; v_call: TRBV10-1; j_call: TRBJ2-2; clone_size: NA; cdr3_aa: CASSEQGNTGELFF; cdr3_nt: TGCGCCAGCAGTGAACAGGGGAACACCGGGGAGCTGTTTTTT
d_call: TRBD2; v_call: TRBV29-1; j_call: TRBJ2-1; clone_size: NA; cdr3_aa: CSVAIMLAGEQFF; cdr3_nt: TGCAGCGTTGCTATAATGCTAGCGGGGGAGCAGTTCTTC
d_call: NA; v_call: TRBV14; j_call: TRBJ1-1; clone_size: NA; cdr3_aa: CASSQDQGGGTEAFF; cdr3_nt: TGTGCCAGCAGCCAAGATCAGGGCGGGGGCACTGAAGCTTTCTTT
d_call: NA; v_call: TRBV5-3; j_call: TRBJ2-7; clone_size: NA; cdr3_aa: CARSGEPRSYEQYF; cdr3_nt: TGTGCCAGATCAGGCGAGCCCCGCTCCTACGAGCAGTACTTC
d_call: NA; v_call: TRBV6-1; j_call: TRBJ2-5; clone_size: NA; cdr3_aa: CASTRREIWETQYF; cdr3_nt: TGTGCCAGCACCCGAAGGGAGATATGGGAGACCCAGTACTTC
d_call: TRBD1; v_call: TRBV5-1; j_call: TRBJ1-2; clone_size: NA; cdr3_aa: CASSSRTGGDGGYTF; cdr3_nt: TGCGCCAGCAGCTCCAGGACAGGGGGCGATGGTGGCTACACCTTC
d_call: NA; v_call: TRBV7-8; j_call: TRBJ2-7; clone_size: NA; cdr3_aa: CASSFRGPEEQYF; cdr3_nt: TGTGCCAGCAGCTTTAGAGGGCCGGAGGAGCAGTACTTC
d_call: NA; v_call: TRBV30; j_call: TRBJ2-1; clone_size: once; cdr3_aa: CALIRENNEQFF; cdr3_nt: TGTGCCTTAATTCGGGAGAACAATGAGCAGTTCTTC
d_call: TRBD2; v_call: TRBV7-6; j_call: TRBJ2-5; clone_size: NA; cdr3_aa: CASSSGLAGAETQYF; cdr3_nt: TGTGCCAGCAGCTCGGGACTAGCGGGAGCAGAGACCCAGTACTTC
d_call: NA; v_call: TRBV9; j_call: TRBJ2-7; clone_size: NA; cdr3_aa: CASSVPRVGEQYF; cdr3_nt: TGTGCCAGCAGCGTACCCAGGGTTGGCGAGCAGTACTTC
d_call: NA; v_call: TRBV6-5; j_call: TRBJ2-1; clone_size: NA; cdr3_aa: CASSYSLRTLSNEQFF; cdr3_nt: TGTGCCAGCAGTTACTCGTTACGAACCCTGAGCAATGAGCAGTTCTTC
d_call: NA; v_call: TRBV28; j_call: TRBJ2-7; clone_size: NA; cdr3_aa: CASSPQGSYEQYF; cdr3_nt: TGTGCCAGCAGCCCCCAAGGGAGCTACGAGCAGTACTTC
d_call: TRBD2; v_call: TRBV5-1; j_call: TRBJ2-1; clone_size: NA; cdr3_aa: CASSLVAGGDNEQFF; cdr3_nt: TGCGCCAGCAGCTTGGTAGCGGGAGGGGACAATGAGCAGTTCTTC
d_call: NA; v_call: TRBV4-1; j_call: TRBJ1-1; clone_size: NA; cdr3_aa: CASSAVTQNTEAFF; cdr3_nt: TGCGCCAGCAGCGCGGTGACCCAGAACACTGAAGCTTTCTTT
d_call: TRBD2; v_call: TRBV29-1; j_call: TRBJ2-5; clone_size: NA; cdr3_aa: CSIPLGGETQYF; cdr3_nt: TGCAGCATCCCACTGGGGGGGGAGACCCAGTACTTC
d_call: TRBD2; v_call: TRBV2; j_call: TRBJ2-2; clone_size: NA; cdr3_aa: CASGLAGGGTGELFF; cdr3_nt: TGTGCCAGTGGACTAGCGGGAGGTGGCACCGGGGAGCTGTTTTTT
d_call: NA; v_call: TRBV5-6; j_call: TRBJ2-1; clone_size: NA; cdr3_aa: CASSAYSYNEQFF; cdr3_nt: TGTGCCAGCAGTGCCTATTCCTACAATGAGCAGTTCTTC
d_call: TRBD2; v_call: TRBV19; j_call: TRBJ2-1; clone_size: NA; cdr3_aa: CASSISGGSGYNEQFF; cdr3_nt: TGTGCCAGTAGTATTTCAGGCGGGAGCGGCTACAATGAGCAGTTCTTC
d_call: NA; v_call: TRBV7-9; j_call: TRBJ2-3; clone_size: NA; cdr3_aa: CASSTQGGTDTQYF; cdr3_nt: TGTGCCAGCAGCACCCAGGGAGGTACAGATACGCAGTATTTT
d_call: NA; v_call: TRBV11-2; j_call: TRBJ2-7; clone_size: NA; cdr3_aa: CASSPWDTEYEQYF; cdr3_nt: TGTGCCAGCAGCCCCTGGGACACCGAGTACGAGCAGTACTTC
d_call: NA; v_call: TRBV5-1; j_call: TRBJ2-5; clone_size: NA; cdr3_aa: CASSLGPGEETQYF; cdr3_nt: TGCGCCAGCAGCTTGGGTCCGGGGGAAGAGACCCAGTACTTC
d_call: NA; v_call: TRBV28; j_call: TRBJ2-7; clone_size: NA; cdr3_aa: CASSPGTPIYEQYF; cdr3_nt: TGTGCCAGCTCTCCTGGGACACCGATTTACGAGCAGTACTTC
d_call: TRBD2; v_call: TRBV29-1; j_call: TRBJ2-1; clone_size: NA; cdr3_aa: CSVEPRTSGYYNEQFF; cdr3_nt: TGCAGCGTTGAACCCAGGACTAGCGGGTATTACAATGAGCAGTTCTTC
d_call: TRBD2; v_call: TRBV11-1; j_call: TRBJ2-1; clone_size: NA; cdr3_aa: CASVRDGRAGNEQFF; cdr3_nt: TGTGCCAGCGTAAGGGATGGGAGGGCTGGAAATGAGCAGTTCTTC
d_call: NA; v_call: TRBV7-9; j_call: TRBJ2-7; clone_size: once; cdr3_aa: CASSLRMDRNYEQYF; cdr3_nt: TGTGCCAGCAGCTTACGGATGGACAGAAACTACGAGCAGTACTTC
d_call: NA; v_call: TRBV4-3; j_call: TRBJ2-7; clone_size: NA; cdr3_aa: CASSHSTGHANSYEQYF; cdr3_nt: TGCGCCAGCAGTCACAGCACGGGACACGCGAACTCCTACGAGCAGTACTTC
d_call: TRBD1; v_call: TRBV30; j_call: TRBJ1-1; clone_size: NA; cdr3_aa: CAWMDQDRILANTEAFF; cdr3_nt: TGTGCCTGGATGGACCAGGACAGGATTCTCGCGAACACTGAAGCTTTCTTT
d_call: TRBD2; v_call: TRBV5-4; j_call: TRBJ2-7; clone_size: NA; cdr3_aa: CASSSPLAGGPRDEQYF; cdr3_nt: TGTGCCAGCAGCTCCCCGCTCGCGGGAGGCCCTAGGGACGAGCAGTACTTC
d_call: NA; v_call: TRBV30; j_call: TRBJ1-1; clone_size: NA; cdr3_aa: CAWSLEMNTEAFF; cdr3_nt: TGTGCCTGGAGTTTAGAGATGAACACTGAAGCTTTCTTT
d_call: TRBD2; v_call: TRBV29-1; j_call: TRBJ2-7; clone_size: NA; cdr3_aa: CSVRRTSGIDEQYF; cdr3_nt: TGCAGCGTTAGAAGGACTAGCGGGATCGACGAGCAGTACTTC
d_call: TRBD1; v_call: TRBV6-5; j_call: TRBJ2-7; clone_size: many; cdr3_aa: CASSPGQGTYEQYF; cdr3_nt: TGTGCCAGCAGCCCTGGACAGGGTACCTACGAGCAGTACTTC
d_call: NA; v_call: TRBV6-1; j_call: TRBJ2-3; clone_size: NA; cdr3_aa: CASTYGSFTDTQYF; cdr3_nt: TGTGCCAGCACGTACGGGAGTTTCACAGATACGCAGTATTTT
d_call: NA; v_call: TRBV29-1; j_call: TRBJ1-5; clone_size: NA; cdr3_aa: CSAGQAYQPQHF; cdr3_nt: TGCAGCGCGGGACAAGCCTATCAGCCCCAGCATTTT
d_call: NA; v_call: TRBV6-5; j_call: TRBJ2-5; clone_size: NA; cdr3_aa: CASSYGGGGETQYF; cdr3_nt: TGTGCCAGCAGTTACGGTGGAGGCGGTGAGACCCAGTACTTC
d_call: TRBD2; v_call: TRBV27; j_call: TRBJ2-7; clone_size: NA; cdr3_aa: CASSREASYEQYF; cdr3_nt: TGTGCCAGCTCGCGGGAGGCCTCCTACGAGCAGTACTTC